This TCR beta chain appears in the sequencing data of a study of control samples from healthy donors and cancer patients. Repertoires were generated with immunoSEQ multiplex PCR, while TCRdb's copy carries only in-frame clones and drops some. The table records 95,000 to 120,000 clones, roughly 79% of them present only once. The CDR3 extends over 13 amino acids. Germline V lookup: CDR1 SGHAT, CDR2 FQNNGV. V lost 5 bases, J lost 2 bases, and 10 bases lay in between. Sequenced sample: blood. This TCR came from a man younger than 35 in good health. The chain uses TRBV11-2 and TRBJ2-7; D remains ambiguous. The CDR3 reads CASSAREAYEQYF. DNA for the CDR3: TGTGCCAGCAGCGCTAGAGAGGCCTACGAGCAGTACTTC.